This TCR beta chain was profiled in a study of T cell responses to AZD1222 COVID-19 vaccine. The table came from immunoSEQ multiplex PCR; TCRdb's copy has only in-frame clones and leaves some out. This table has roughly 67,000 clones, 70% to 90% appearing once. Whole-study results and caveats: Two AZD1222 administrations were followed by greater Spike-specific TCR breadth and depth. Without day 14 samples, only post-peak T cell repertoires were studied.

In germline, CDR1 is LGHNT, CDR2 FRNRAP. V shed 0 bases and J shed 2 bases, with 19 bases lying between them. CDR3 length equals 18 residues. As regards this clone: The antigen is not known.

This material consisted of peripheral blood, taken 28 days after the second AZD1222 dose. The sequence was obtained from an adult who received the AZD1222 COVID-19 vaccine. The chain uses TRBV12-5 and TRBJ1-2, with D possibly matching TRBD1 (5 bases). In DNA form, the CDR3 reads TGTGCTAGTGGTTTGGTACTTCGCGGGACGGTGGAGAACTATGGCTACACCTTC. Its protein product is CASGLVLRGTVENYGYTF.